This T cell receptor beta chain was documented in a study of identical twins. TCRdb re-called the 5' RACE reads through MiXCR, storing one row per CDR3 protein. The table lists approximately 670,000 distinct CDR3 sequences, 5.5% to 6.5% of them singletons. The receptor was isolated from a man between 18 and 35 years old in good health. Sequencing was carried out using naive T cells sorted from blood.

The CDR3 DNA is TGTGCCAGCAGCCCAAGGACAGGGCGAATCGACGAGCAGTACTTC. Its translation: CASSPRTGRIDEQYF. J is TRBJ2-7 and V is TRBV5-6; TRBD1 matches at 8 bases. This CDR3 has 15 residues. CDR1 and CDR2 from the germline V gene are SGHDT and YYEEEE. With V trimmed by 4 bases and J by 5 bases, 11 bases remained unmatched.